This T cell receptor (beta chain) is drawn from a study of blood T cell repertoires in COVID-19. Turning to the study itself: T cells, B-cell-depleted T cells, or PBMCs provided the cDNA or gDNA that served as material.

Germline values: CDR1 SGHRS, CDR2 YFSETQ. V dropped 4 bases and J dropped 5; count of bases not matched to a gene: 8. The CDR3 covers 16 residues. The table came from immunoSEQ multiplex PCR; TCRdb's copy has only in-frame clones and leaves some out. The sample shows about 400,000 clones, approximately 86% of them seen only once. Sequenced material: PBMCs or T cells enriched from blood (not recorded which). The receptor's source is a woman in her 40s with acute COVID-19. The genes are TRBV5-1 and TRBJ2-2; 10 nucleotides align to TRBD1. DNA for the CDR3: TGCGCCAGCAGCCGACAGGGGGCGGTCGGTACCGGGGAGCTGTTTTTT. Protein product: CASSRQGAVGTGELFF.